What follows describes a single T cell receptor (beta chain). The target antigen is unknown. TCRdb re-derived calls from the 5' RACE reads in MiXCR, one entry per CDR3 protein. This sample carries 200,000 to 250,000 distinct CDR3 sequences, less than 9% of them seen once, and the ten largest clones take 0.85%. This entry is derived from a study of T cells after yellow fever vaccination. Study observations and caveats: Most clones from primary vaccination were detected again post-booster (roughly 96% CD4, roughly 90% CD8). Clonotypes found in both CD4 and CD8 compartments made up a small share.

The germline CDR1 and CDR2 sequences are MDHEN and SYDVKM. The CDR3 consists of 14 residues. V lost 11 bases to trimming and J lost 1 base; unmatched junction nucleotides: 8. The sequence derives from a man aged 25-45 years who received the YFV17D yellow fever vaccine. The sequences come from CD4+ T cells sorted from PBMCs, collected 15 days after the yellow fever booster vaccination. The V and J genes are TRBV28 and TRBJ2-7, with TRBD2 matching 10 bases. The CDR3 nucleotides read TGTGCCTCGGTCGGGACTAGCGTATCCTACGAGCAGTACTTC. It yields the protein CASVGTSVSYEQYF.